This TCR beta chain appears in the sequencing data of a study of cytomegalovirus exposure and HLA in healthy donors (dated by TCRdb to about 2017). In the study overall: In an earlier analysis of under 750 of the donors, 250 to 300 Gb of sequence data and 120 million or so unique TCR beta sequences from some 170 million T cells were reported. Donor age, sex, ethnicity and CMV serostatus were compiled together with the repertoire data. The number of typed donors differed by locus: about 620-640 for A, B, C, DRB1 and DQB1; some 500 for DQA1; approximately 600 for DPA1; and roughly 450 for DPB1. Across around 400 genotyped donors of the cohort, an average of roughly 250,000 unique TCR beta nucleotide sequences per donor were sequenced, and approximately 19% of those sequences were non-productive. An early release that covered about 600 HLA-typed donors contained approximately 300 gigabases of sequencing data and about 84 million unique TCR sequences. The T cell repertoires of under 700 subjects were profiled by immunosequencing and related to cytomegalovirus serostatus. To predict cytomegalovirus infection status, the study combined high-throughput TCR immunosequencing, statistical association of individual TCRs with disease status, and machine learning. Every repertoire in the discovery cohort had been generated on one and the same sequencing platform. A later analysis re-examined previously published TCR beta repertoires from several hundred donors and added high-resolution HLA genotyping to investigate patterns of TCR occurrence. Rather than drawing on any new phenotypic data, the later analysis identified candidate immune exposures from TCR beta sequences and the way those sequences occurred across donors. A later genetic analysis used genome-wide SNP genotypes for about three fifths of the roughly 700 donors, treating that subset as a discovery cohort. An earlier analysis of fewer than 700 of the donors applied high-throughput TCR beta sequencing to assess whether each TCR beta V gene segment acted as functional or pseudogenic. Of the 350 to 450 genotyped donors, roughly 80% fell in the genetic ancestry cluster associated with self-reported Caucasian donors. A few DR-DQ haplotypes were treated as single units for association and clustering because of strong linkage in the cohort. HLA typing included class I and class II loci at four-digit resolution. A separate validation cohort of more than 100 different subjects was used in addition to the roughly 640-subject first cohort. The study aimed to test whether cataloging public T cell receptors could reveal signatures of past pathogen exposure. Results the study describes overall, beyond this receptor: While some public TCRs were present in many individuals, most TCR sequences turned up only very rarely across donors. Because some donors lacked HLA typing at each locus, the association tests relied only on the typed subset. The cohort was sequenced for TCR beta chains only, and without alpha or paired-chain data the features that could be detected were limited. A cluster of highly shared sequence variants was judged likely to be a technical artifact of the sequencing pipeline. Sequencing depth was assumed to be roughly uniform across donors in the presence/absence analyses, though that assumption may not hold. In a later analysis, most CMV-associated TCR beta chains were found to appear HLA-restricted, with HLA associations seemingly driven largely by CMV exposure. It was suggested by the authors that the approach could potentially be generalized to other disease states and immunological phenotypes. A later analysis associated 16,951 TCR beta sequences with specific HLA alleles at a false discovery rate of 0.05. Some IMGT-functional V segments, including TRBV6-2 and TRBV6-3, could not be distinguished by the 87-base-pair reads and were therefore excluded. A further reported finding was that TCR beta sequences accurately predicted the HLA-A and HLA-B alleles for most subjects in the first cohort. A later analysis reported that several top co-occurrence clusters appeared linked to parvovirus B19, influenza, CMV and Epstein-Barr virus. The study listed 150 to 200 TCR beta chains as associated with cytomegalovirus. Correlated functional status among segregating V segments might be attributable to linkage disequilibrium, but an unknown experimental factor could not be ruled out. A few of the identified cytomegalovirus-associated TCR beta chains were confirmed in vitro to be specific for cytomegalovirus antigens. In both the original and validation cohorts, the classifier was reported to diagnose cytomegalovirus status with high specificity and sensitivity. Immune exposure information for the cohort was limited to CMV serostatus. A later genetic analysis associated a missense DCLRE1C variant with V-gene and J-gene trimming of TCR beta chains, and an independent cohort replicated the association. In a later genetic analysis, fewer N-insertions in productive TCRs were reported among donors in an Asian-associated ancestry cluster than the approximately 670-donor mean. A later analysis found that HLA-associated TCR beta chains were more clonally expanded and had lower generation probabilities than equally common non-associated chains. Assigning TCR associations to individual alleles was difficult when HLA alleles, especially DR and DQ, strongly co-occurred. The earlier analysis of approximately 590 of the donors excluded around 17 rarely observed V segments, including chromosome 9 orphons, because counts were too low. In an earlier analysis of around 600 of the donors, most TCR beta V segments were observed in productive rearrangements about 90% or about 30% of the time, broadly matching IMGT annotations. In a later analysis, TCR association rates were found to vary across HLA loci, with the most associated TCRs seen for DRB1 alleles and the fewest for HLA-C alleles.

Regarding this clone: Its cognate antigen has yet to be identified. One end of the junction does not line up with germline, which may come from a read error.

In total, fewer than 750 healthy bone marrow donors made up the cohort. At the time of sampling, all cohort members were nominally healthy, though unrecorded immune exposures were likely present. The donor tested CMV seropositive, placing the donor among the 250 to 350 seropositive members of the cohort. Every donor gave a peripheral blood sample, and the peripheral blood mononuclear cells from that sample were used for TCR beta sequencing. The Qiagen DNeasy Blood Extraction Kit was used to extract genomic DNA from the blood cell samples. Spanning cysteine to phenylalanine, the CDR3 consists of 16 amino acids. Left in the record is the CDR3 DNA by itself, 48 bases read in frame from the first base. Reading the germline V gene (reference sequence) gives CDR1 SEHNR and CDR2 FQNEAQ. The library was made by the immunoSEQ multiplex PCR assay. The multiplex PCR relied on a mix of 60 forward primers for TCR Vbeta segments and 13 reverse primers for TCR Jbeta segments. Amplification of the CDR3 region of rearranged TCR beta genes was performed with a multiplex PCR assay on genomic DNA. Amplified TCR beta libraries were sequenced as 87-base-pair reads on the Illumina HiSeq System. The published analysis was carried out like this. A later analysis counted around 72 million unique TCR beta chains across the 550 to 700 repertoires, and roughly 11 million of these chains were shared by at least two donors. Raw reads were error-corrected and collapsed into unique sequences by a nearest-neighbor algorithm in which closely related sequences were merged to remove PCR and sequencing errors. CDR3 sequences were aligned to IMGT reference sequences to assign V, D and J gene segments. Each retained sequence needed at least a six-nucleotide match to both a V gene segment and a J gene segment. Rearrangements were called productive when the CDR3 lacked stop codons and stayed in frame with V and J; all others were non-productive. CDR3 was defined by IMGT convention, running from the second conserved V-encoded cysteine to the conserved J-encoded phenylalanine. In an earlier analysis of around 600 of the donors, sequences lacking an unambiguous match to a single V gene segment were excluded. In an earlier analysis of a few hundred of the donors, a V segment was called functional when productive rearrangements were above 56.7%, and segregating when the standard deviation between donors exceeded 5%. A statistical classification framework was built to diagnose cytomegalovirus status from the catalog of TCR beta chain sequences. In a later analysis, V and J genes were assigned by comparing TCR nucleotide sequences against IMGT/GENE-DB human TR gene sequences. Using the TCRdist pipeline, a later analysis assigned CDR3 sequences along with most-parsimonious VDJ recombination scenarios. In a later analysis, each TCR beta chain was defined by its CDR3 amino acid sequence together with its V-gene family, and reads lacking a unique V-gene family were excluded. In a later analysis, around 600 highly shared, low-generation-probability nucleotide sequences were removed to address suspected cross-contamination and a sequencing artifact. For each public chain, a later analysis derived a clonal expansion index from normalized ranks of inferred template counts within each repertoire. In a later analysis, generation probabilities were computed with a VDJ recombination model fitted to out-of-frame rearrangements, and the resulting probabilities were checked against IGoR. In a later analysis, hypergeometric tests were used to score TCR-TCR, TCR-HLA and TCR-CMV co-occurrence, with a repertoire-size bias correction applied to TCR pairs. To estimate false discovery rates, a later analysis permuted the HLA or CMV assignments 20 times. In a later analysis, co-occurring TCRs were grouped using DBSCAN, and TCRdist sequence similarity was added for clustering within HLA-allele-positive subsets. Repertoires with fewer than 30,000 or more than 120,000 public chains were left out of co-occurrence clustering, as were about 5 repertoires with anomalous nucleotide sharing. TCRdb stores this immuneACCESS table with in-frame sequences only. Part of the clones is absent; in the studies checked, under half of the shortfall reflects unresolved V genes, and no reason is known for the rest. The V and J calls and clone size are taken from that table; D and trimming were inferred from the DNA. The sample records under 150,000 clones, 75% to 90% of which are singletons. The top ten clones comprise 6.7% of the sample.

Sequencing was carried out using PBMCs. The receptor's source is a woman aged 25 to 45 in good health and CMV-seropositive. This sequence uses TRBV7-9 and TRBJ1-2; perhaps TRBD1 is the D gene, with 6 bases matching. The CDR3 has the sequence CSSSTTRGRPGEGYTF. The bases are TGTTCCAGCAGCACCACCCGAGGACGGCCAGGGGAAGGCTACACCTTC.